The next 30 T cell receptor beta chains were all read from a single sample in a study of cytomegalovirus exposure and HLA in healthy donors. It was with 60 Vbeta and 13 Jbeta primers that the PCR ran. This table comes from immunoSEQ multiplex PCR, and its TCRdb copy is limited to in-frame clones, with some not included. The sample data list 45,000 to 55,000 clones. The source material was PBMCs. These receptors all stem from a woman in her forties or fifties in good health and CMV-seropositive.

V usage is TRBV19 and J usage is TRBJ2-7; 8 nucleotides agree with TRBD2. The germline gives CDR1 LNHDA, CDR2 SQIVND (reference sequence). This CDR3 contains 14 residues. J was trimmed by 4 bases and V by 5 bases; bases with no gene match: 7. The CDR3 region is CASSSREGVYEQYF. The CDR3 DNA reads TGTGCCAGTAGTTCTCGGGAGGGTGTGTACGAGCAGTACTTC.

The rearrangement uses TRBV11-2 and TRBJ2-1; perhaps TRBD1 as D (5 bases). V gave up 7 bases and J gave up 2 bases, with 9 bases separating them. This CDR3 contains 13 residues. CDR1 SGHAT and CDR2 FQNNGV come from the germline V gene. The CDR3: CASKPTAYNEQFF. The CDR3 DNA is TGTGCCAGCAAGCCGACAGCCTACAATGAGCAGTTCTTC.

The chain recombines TRBV18 with TRBJ1-2; 7 bases fit TRBD1. The CDR3 consists of 15 residues. Germline V gene sequence: CDR1 KGHSH, CDR2 LQKENI. Trimming at V came to 1 base and at J to 4 bases, leaving 6 bases not matched to a gene. CDR3 nucleotides: TGTGCCAGCTCACCACTTGACAGGGACGTCTATGGCTACACCTTC. Amino acids: CASSPLDRDVYGYTF.

The chain couples TRBV6-5 to TRBJ2-2; weak D call: TRBD2 (5 bases). The CDR3 is 13 residues long. Germline-derived CDR1 and CDR2 are MNHEY and SVGAGI. The germline V and J ends were trimmed by 9 bases and 5 bases, with 13 bases remaining between them. The CDR3 bases are TGTGCCAGAGCGGACTCCCCGACCGGGGAGCTGTTTTTT. Its protein is CARADSPTGELFF.

The chain combines TRBV19 with TRBJ2-7, with 9 bases lining up with TRBD1. Germline V gives CDR1 LNHDA, CDR2 SQIVND (reference sequence). The CDR3 runs to 14 residues. Trimming at V came to 1 base and at J to 9 bases, leaving 7 bases not matched to a gene. The chain's CDR3 is CASSIVGQGSRQYF. The CDR3 DNA reads TGTGCCAGTAGTATAGTGGGACAGGGTTCCCGGCAGTACTTC.

The rearrangement uses TRBV28 and TRBJ1-2; 7 bases agree with TRBD1. Germline V gene sequence: CDR1 MDHEN, CDR2 SYDVKM. The CDR3 consists of 14 residues. The J segment lost 4 bases and the V segment lost 5 bases, leaving 7 bases of the junction unmatched. CDR3: CASSRTGRFYGYTF. The CDR3, as DNA: TGTGCCAGCAGTCGGACAGGCCGATTCTATGGCTACACCTTC.

The rearrangement joins TRBV4-1 to TRBJ2-2, with 10 bases that match TRBD1. Germline V CDR1 and CDR2: MGHRA, YSYEKL. Unmatched junction bases numbered 5, after V lost 2 bases and J lost 5 bases. This CDR3 has 16 residues. As DNA, the CDR3 is TGCGCCAGCAGCCAAAGGACAGGGGGTATAACCGGGGAGCTGTTTTTT. This encodes CASSQRTGGITGELFF.

The rearrangement joins TRBV6-6 to TRBJ1-1; D perhaps matches TRBD1 (5 bases). Germline CDR1 is MNHNY and CDR2 is SVGAGI (reference sequence). The CDR3 consists of 14 residues. V was trimmed by 6 bases and J by 5 bases, leaving 16 bases between them. In DNA, the CDR3 is TGTGCCAGCAGCCCTCCGTCAGGGAGGACTGAAGCTTTCTTT. As protein: CASSPPSGRTEAFF.

The chain links TRBV19 to TRBJ2-1, with 10 bases that match TRBD2. CDR1 LNHDA and CDR2 SQIVND come from the germline V gene (reference sequence). The CDR3 is 19 residues long. Trimming removed 3 bases from V and 0 bases from J; junction bases left unmatched: 11. CDR3 nucleotides: TGTGCCAGTAGTATCCAGGGACTAGCGACTCGGAGCTCCTACAATGAGCAGTTCTTC. This gives the protein CASSIQGLATRSSYNEQFF.

This chain uses TRBV9 with TRBJ2-1; D may be TRBD1 (6 bases). Germline assignment: CDR1 SGDLS and CDR2 YYNGEE. V was pared by 3 bases and J by 7 bases, with 8 bases between. The CDR3 is 12 amino acids. This chain's CDR3 is CASSDRENEQFF. Written as DNA, the CDR3 is TGTGCCAGCAGCGACAGGGAAAATGAGCAGTTCTTC.

The rearrangement joins TRBV30 to TRBJ1-1, with 9 bases aligning to TRBD1. Looked up from germline, CDR1 is GTSNPN and CDR2 is SVGIG (reference sequence). This CDR3 has 16 residues. Trimming cost V 1 base and J 4 bases; bases outside gene matches: 10. CDR3 sequence: CAWSGPLQTGGTEAFF. Written as DNA, the CDR3 is TGTGCCTGGAGTGGGCCTTTACAGACAGGGGGCACTGAAGCTTTCTTT. The full variable domain, rest sourced from reference TRBV30 and TRBJ1-1, is SQTIHQWPATLVQPVGSPLSLECTVEGTSNPNLYWYRQAAGRGLQLLFYSVGIGQISSEVPQNLSASRPQDRQFILSSKKLLLSDSGFYLCAWSGPLQTGGTEAFFGQGTRLTVV.

This chain uses TRBV4-1 with TRBJ1-2; D may be TRBD1 (6 bases). Trimming took 2 bases from V and 0 from J, leaving 10 bases between them. This CDR3 spans 15 amino acids. Germline CDR1 MGHRA, CDR2 YSYEKL. CDR3 bases: TGCGCCAGCAGCCAACTACAGGGCCCTAACTATGGCTACACCTTC. It specifies CASSQLQGPNYGYTF.

This rearrangement joins TRBV4-1 to TRBJ1-4; no clear D gene. The CDR3 is made up of 15 amino acids. Germline V gives CDR1 MGHRA, CDR2 YSYEKL. The V end lost 1 base, the J end lost 5 bases, and 11 bases lay between the germline ends. The CDR3 spells CASSQGRSGNEKLFF. CDR3 DNA sequence: TGCGCCAGCAGCCAAGGACGGAGCGGAAATGAAAAACTGTTTTTT.

The chain employs TRBV5-1 and TRBJ2-5; weak D call: TRBD1 (7 bases). The germline CDR1 and CDR2 sequences are SGHRS and YFSETQ. The length of the CDR3 is 13 residues. V lost 4 bases and J 4 bases, leaving 11 bases between the germline ends. The CDR3, as DNA: TGCGCCAGCAGCCGTCAGGGGGGAGAGACCCAGTACTTC. Protein sequence: CASSRQGGETQYF.

The CDR3 spells CASSSAGGAEETQYF. CDR3 bases: TGTGCCAGCAGCTCCGCGGGGGGGGCGGAGGAGACCCAGTACTTC. The chain recombines TRBV9 with TRBJ2-5; 9 bases agree with TRBD2. V dropped 4 bases and J dropped 5; count of bases not matched to a gene: 9. The CDR3 contains 15 residues. Germline V gene lookup returns CDR1 SGDLS and CDR2 YYNGEE.

The chain employs TRBV6-5 and TRBJ2-7; 11 bases align to TRBD2. Germline trimming cut 7 bases from V and 5 bases from J; bases unmatched to any gene: 7. The germline CDR1 and CDR2 sequences are MNHEY and SVGAGI. This CDR3 is built from 14 residues. The CDR3 protein is CASTIAGGSNEQYF. The CDR3 coding sequence is TGTGCCAGCACCATAGCGGGAGGGTCCAACGAGCAGTACTTC.

This rearrangement joins TRBV7-2 to TRBJ1-2; D gene ambiguous. Germline lookup yields CDR1 SGHTA and CDR2 FQGNSA. Trimming pared 0 bases from V and 5 bases from J, leaving 4 bases between. The CDR3 extends over 12 amino acids. CDR3 protein: CASSLAGYGYTF. The CDR3 nucleotides read TGTGCCAGCAGCTTAGCCGGGTATGGCTACACCTTC.

The chain uses TRBV6-1 and TRBJ1-2; 7 nucleotides match TRBD1. This CDR3 has 13 residues. V was pared by 6 bases and J by 2 bases, with 3 bases of the junction left unmatched. The germline V gene has CDR1 MNHNS and CDR2 SASEGT. CDR3 residues: CASRPGQNYGYTF. DNA of the CDR3: TGTGCCAGCAGGCCGGGACAGAACTATGGCTACACCTTC.

The CDR3 reads CASSQVPGQGAGELFF. The CDR3 nucleotides are TGCGCCAGCAGCCAAGTCCCGGGACAGGGGGCCGGGGAGCTGTTTTTT. This chain uses TRBV4-3 with TRBJ2-2; 11 nucleotides match TRBD1. Germline V gives CDR1 LGHNA, CDR2 YSLEER. Losses at the gene ends were 1 base for V and 6 bases for J; bases not matched to a gene: 4. The CDR3 length is 16 residues.

The V call is TRBV28, the J call TRBJ2-7; TRBD2 aligns across 9 bases. CDR1 and CDR2 from the germline V gene are MDHEN and SYDVKM. With 4 bases clipped from V and 0 bases from J, the junction kept 1 base outside the gene matches. The CDR3 runs 14 residues. The DNA for the CDR3 is TGTGCCAGCAGTTCTAGCGGGGCCTCCTACGAGCAGTACTTC. This gives the protein CASSSSGASYEQYF.

The chain couples TRBV4-1 to TRBJ1-5; D is unresolved. Germline lookup yields CDR1 MGHRA and CDR2 YSYEKL. V shed 4 bases and J shed 3 bases, with 13 bases lying between them. CDR3 length: 15 residues. CDR3 nucleotides: TGCGCCAGCAGCCTATCTGGGCCCAACAATCAGCCCCAGCATTTT. It yields the protein CASSLSGPNNQPQHF.

The chain recombines TRBV11-2 with TRBJ2-7; tentative D call: TRBD1 (6 bases). The CDR3 extends over 14 amino acids. CDR1 is SGHAT, CDR2 FQNNGV, per germline. V gave up 3 bases and J gave up 0 bases, with 9 bases separating them. The CDR3 DNA is TGTGCCAGCAGCTTTCAGGGGAGCTCCTACGAGCAGTACTTC. Translated, it gives CASSFQGSSYEQYF.

The chain employs TRBV29-1 and TRBJ1-2, with D hard to call. V lost 7 bases and J lost 5, with 11 bases in between. The CDR3 length is 11 residues. Germline lookup yields CDR1 SQVTM and CDR2 ANQGSEA. The CDR3 loop is CSARGSYGYTF. The CDR3 bases are TGCAGCGCCCGCGGTAGTTATGGCTACACCTTC. Looking up the rest from reference TRBV29-1 and TRBJ1-2 gives the full variable domain: SAVISQKPSRDICQRGTSLTIQCQVDSQVTMMFWYRQQPGQSLTLIATANQGSEATYESGFVIDKFPISRPNLTFSTLTVSNMSPEDSSIYLCSARGSYGYTFGSGTRLTVV.

The CDR3 DNA follows: TGTGCCAGCAGCTTAGCCGGGACAGGGGTGTCCGAGCAGTACTTC. Translation gives CASSLAGTGVSEQYF. The chain combines TRBV7-6 with TRBJ2-7; TRBD1 matches 10 bases. Germline CDR1 SGHVS, CDR2 FNYEAQ. Unmatched junction bases numbered 5, after V lost 0 bases and J lost 6 bases. CDR3 length: 15 amino acids. Full variable domain (outside the CDR3, taken from reference TRBV7-6 and TRBJ2-7): GAGVSQSPRYKVTKRGQDVALRCDPISGHVSLYWYRQALGQGPEFLTYFNYEAQQDKSGLPNDRFSAERPEGSISTLTIQRTEQRDSAMYRCASSLAGTGVSEQYFGPGTRLTVT.

The V call is TRBV4-1, the J call TRBJ2-7; no definite D call. Trimming took off 1 base at V and 7 bases at J, with 11 bases between the two ends. Germline V gene data show CDR1 as MGHRA and CDR2 as YSYEKL. The CDR3 is 13 amino acids. CDR3 region: CASSQVGVEEQYF. CDR3 sequence (DNA): TGCGCCAGCAGCCAAGTGGGTGTGGAGGAGCAGTACTTC.

The chain has TRBV29-1 and TRBJ2-7; a possible D gene is TRBD1 (5 bases). The germline V gene has CDR1 SQVTM and CDR2 ANQGSEA. This CDR3 contains 14 residues. V lost 4 bases to trimming and J lost 0 bases, with 13 bases between them. The CDR3, as DNA: TGCAGCGTTGTTGAGCAGGGCTTCTCCTACGAGCAGTACTTC. This codes for CSVVEQGFSYEQYF.

CDR3 nucleotide sequence: TGTGCCAGCAGTTTCAGGGCCTCCTACGAGCAGTACTTC. Translation gives CASSFRASYEQYF. The chain links TRBV27 to TRBJ2-7, with D perhaps TRBD1 (5 bases). CDR1 is MNHEY, CDR2 SMNVEV, per germline (reference sequence). V was cut by 3 bases and J by 0 bases, with 6 bases left in between. There are 13 residues in the CDR3.

This rearrangement joins TRBV4-3 to TRBJ1-4, with D perhaps matching TRBD1 (5 bases). The V end was cut by 0 bases, the J end by 8 bases, with 13 bases between. The CDR3 spans 15 residues. In germline, CDR1 is LGHNA, CDR2 YSLEER. CDR3 bases: TGCGCCAGCAGCCAAGATAGAAGGGACTTGGAAAAACTGTTTTTT. It encodes CASSQDRRDLEKLFF.

This rearrangement joins TRBV5-6 to TRBJ1-2, with D possibly TRBD1 on 6 matching bases. Per germline, CDR1 SGHDT and CDR2 YYEEEE. CDR3 length: 14 residues. Trimming cost V 3 bases and J 8 bases, with 17 bases left between them. CDR3 nucleotides: TGTGCCAGCAGCTCCTCCTTCAGGGGCAGGGGCTACACCTTC. The encoded protein is CASSSSFRGRGYTF.

This CDR3 is CASRQGPNTEAFF. In DNA, the CDR3 is TGTGCCAGTAGACAGGGGCCCAACACTGAAGCTTTCTTT. The chain carries TRBV19 and TRBJ1-1, with 7 bases identical to TRBD1. CDR1 is LNHDA, CDR2 SQIVND, per germline (reference sequence). CDR3 length: 13 amino acids. The junction had 3 bases not matched to a gene; V was cut back by 6 bases and J by 2 bases.